Listed below are T cell receptor beta chains from one sample, sequenced in a study of identical twins. Each CDR3 protein is one row after TCRdb ran MiXCR on the 5' RACE reads. The sample comprises about 280,000 distinct CDR3 sequences, around 8.8% of which are singletons, and more than 2% rests with the top ten. This sample also appeared in a second study, on yellow fever vaccine responses in identical twins.

Material for sequencing was memory (CD45RO+) T cells sorted from blood. The receptors come from a woman younger than 30 in good health. Each CDR3 is given with its conserved first and last residue. The D gene is left open where the match is weak. The listing skips clone size in some rows; elsewhere it reads once, few, many or a size class.

clone_size	j_call	cdr3_length	v_call	d_call	cdr3_nt	cdr3_aa
many	TRBJ2-2	16	TRBV6-2/TRBV6-3	-	TGTGCCAGCAGCCCCGGAGGACGGACGAACACCGGGGAGCTGTTTTTT	CASSPGGRTNTGELFF
-	TRBJ1-2	13	TRBV28	-	TGTGCCAGCAGTTTAAGGGTTACTGATGGCTACACCTTC	CASSLRVTDGYTF
many	TRBJ2-3	14	TRBV28	-	TGTGCCAGCAGTACCTCTGGACAGTGGGATACGCAGTATTTT	CASSTSGQWDTQYF
-	TRBJ2-7	13	TRBV6-1	-	TGTGCCAGGACAGGTCCAACACCTTACGAGCAGTACTTC	CARTGPTPYEQYF
many	TRBJ2-7	15	TRBV7-9	-	TGTGCCAGCACCACTTCGGCAGGTTACTCCTACGAGCAGTACTTC	CASTTSAGYSYEQYF
many	TRBJ1-5	13	TRBV3-1	-	TGTGCCAGCAGCCAAGCAGGGAATCAGCCCCAGCATTTT	CASSQAGNQPQHF
many	TRBJ2-1	16	TRBV24-1	TRBD1	TGTGCCACCAGTTTCTCCGGGACAGGGCGTGTCAATGAGCAGTTCTTC	CATSFSGTGRVNEQFF
-	TRBJ2-3	16	TRBV9	-	TGTGCCAGCAGCGTCGCCGGGCTAGCCAGCACAGATACGCAGTATTTT	CASSVAGLASTDTQYF
-	TRBJ2-5	14	TRBV7-2	TRBD1	TGTGCCAGCAGCATACCGGGACAGGGGGAGACCCAGTACTTC	CASSIPGQGETQYF
few	TRBJ2-3	15	TRBV28	TRBD1	TGTGCCAGCAGTTTAGCGGGACAGGGAAGGGATACGCAGTATTTT	CASSLAGQGRDTQYF
-	TRBJ1-1	13	TRBV29-1	-	TGCAGCGTTGAGACCCATTTGAACACTGAAGCTTTCTTT	CSVETHLNTEAFF
-	TRBJ2-1	16	TRBV20-1	TRBD2	TGCAGTGCTAGATTCGGACTAGCGCTCACCTACAATGAGCAGTTCTTC	CSARFGLALTYNEQFF
-	TRBJ1-2	12	TRBV2	-	TGTGCCAGCACCTACGGCAGCTATGGCTACACCTTC	CASTYGSYGYTF
-	TRBJ2-1	17	TRBV20-1	TRBD2	TGCAGTGCTAGATTTCGCGGTGGGCGGGGGGGAACGGATGAGCAGTTCTTC	CSARFRGGRGGTDEQFF
many	TRBJ2-1	16	TRBV2	-	TGTGCCAGCAGCGAACAGACGGGGGCCTCCTACAATGAGCAGTTCTTC	CASSEQTGASYNEQFF
many	TRBJ1-5	15	TRBV20-1	-	TGCAGTGCTAGGCAGTACGGGGTGCGCAATCAGCCCCAGCATTTT	CSARQYGVRNQPQHF
many	TRBJ2-4	18	TRBV4-1	TRBD2	TGCGCCAGCAGCCCGGGACTAGCGGGAGGGCTGGACAAAAACATTCAGTACTTC	CASSPGLAGGLDKNIQYF
many	TRBJ2-2	15	TRBV4-1	-	TGCGCCAGCAGGGGAGGACAGGCGAACACCGGGGAGCTGTTTTTT	CASRGGQANTGELFF
-	TRBJ1-3	16	TRBV2	-	TGTGCCAGCAGCTCGACAGGCGGCGCCTCTGGAAACACCATATATTTT	CASSSTGGASGNTIYF
few	TRBJ2-2	14	TRBV12-3/TRBV12-4	-	TGTGCCAGCAGACCCGCGGGCGGTACCGGGGAGCTGTTTTTT	CASRPAGGTGELFF
-	TRBJ2-3	17	TRBV20-1	TRBD1	TGCAGTGCTACCACCGGGACAGGGTCCTTAGACACAGATACGCAGTATTTT	CSATTGTGSLDTDTQYF
-	TRBJ2-3	16	TRBV5-1	TRBD2	TGCGCCAGCAGCCCTCAACTAGCGGGAGGTGGAGATACGCAGTATTTT	CASSPQLAGGGDTQYF
many	TRBJ1-3	14	TRBV3-1	-	TGTGCCAGCAGCCAATCGATGACTGGAAACACCATATATTTT	CASSQSMTGNTIYF
many	TRBJ2-1	13	TRBV29-1	TRBD1	TGCAGCGTTGAAGAACGATCCGGGACAGAGGAGTTCTTC	CSVEERSGTEEFF
few	TRBJ2-7	13	TRBV20-1	TRBD2	TGCAGTGCTCCCAGGACTAGCGGGAGGGAGCAGTACTTC	CSAPRTSGREQYF
-	TRBJ1-5	13	TRBV20-1	TRBD1	TGCAGTGCTAACAGGGGTCGGAATCAGCCCCAGCATTTT	CSANRGRNQPQHF
-	TRBJ2-4	15	TRBV28	-	TGTGCCGTAGGGACCAGGGACCTAGCCAAAAACATTCAGTACTTC	CAVGTRDLAKNIQYF
few	TRBJ2-1	11	TRBV20-1	-	TGCAGTGCTAGACAGTCCAATGAGCAGTTCTTC	CSARQSNEQFF
-	TRBJ2-5	17	TRBV6-1	TRBD2	TGTGCCAGCAGTGAAGACCCCCGCGGACTAGCCCGGGAGACCCAGTACTTC	CASSEDPRGLARETQYF
few	TRBJ1-1	16	TRBV2	-	TGTGCCAGCAGTGAACGGGGACGGATACTGAACACTGAAGCTTTCTTT	CASSERGRILNTEAFF